This is a list of T cell receptor beta chains from one sample in a study of CD8 T cells in Susac syndrome. MiXCR, applied by TCRdb to the immunoSEQ multiplex PCR reads, yields one record per CDR3 protein. The table records more than 95,000 distinct CDR3 sequences, around 95% of them present only once. Sequencing used CD4+ T cells from PBMCs. The receptor set was obtained from a human donor in good health. Both conserved end residues are part of each CDR3. The order of the fields is J gene, D gene, V gene, clone size, CDR3 DNA, CDR3 protein. A D gene is named only where the DNA matches it firmly. A row's size may be missing; if present it is once, few, many or a size class.

>TRBJ1-2|.|TRBV7-2|once
TGTGCCAGCAGCCGTCCGGGACTGGCGAATCTGGGCTACACCTTC
CASSRPGLANLGYTF
>TRBJ1-5|TRBD1|TRBV11-2|.
TGTGCCAGCAGCTTGACAGGGTTAGACCAGCCCCAGCATTTT
CASSLTGLDQPQHF
>TRBJ1-1|.|TRBV29-1|.
TGCAGCGTGCAAGGGTCACAGGGATGGAACACTGAAGCTTTCTTT
CSVQGSQGWNTEAFF
>TRBJ1-5|.|TRBV18|.
TGTGCCAGCTCACGGACCCGTGAGGATCAGCCCCAGCATTTT
CASSRTREDQPQHF
>TRBJ1-4|.|TRBV2|.
TGTGCCAGCAGGACGCAGGGGTATGAGGAAAAACTGTTTTTT
CASRTQGYEEKLFF
>TRBJ2-1|TRBD2|TRBV29-1|.
TGCAGCGGGGGCCTCGGGACTAGGGGAAACAATGAGCAGTTCTTC
CSGGLGTRGNNEQFF
>TRBJ2-5|.|TRBV20-1|.
TGCAGTGCTTATACAGGGGGGGGTCAAGAGACCCAGTACTTC
CSAYTGGGQETQYF
>TRBJ2-5|.|TRBV10-2|.
TGCGCCAGCAGTGGGACTTTTCAAGAGACCCAGTACTTC
CASSGTFQETQYF
>TRBJ2-7|TRBD1|TRBV7-9|.
TGTGCCAGCAGCTCGCGGACAGGGGGAACCTACGAGCAGTACTTC
CASSSRTGGTYEQYF
>TRBJ2-7|.|TRBV2|.
TGTGCCAGCAACGAGGGGCCCCTGCAGTACTTC
CASNEGPLQYF
>TRBJ1-1|.|TRBV2|.
TGTGCCAGCAGTCGAGACAGATCTACGAACACTGAAGCTTTCTTT
CASSRDRSTNTEAFF
>TRBJ2-7|TRBD1|TRBV6-2/TRBV6-3|.
TGTGCCAGCAGTTGGTCAGGGGGCTCCGAGCAGTACTTC
CASSWSGGSEQYF
>TRBJ1-2|.|TRBV7-9|.
TGTGCCAGCAGCTTAGAGGGCTACCCAGGCCCCTATGGCTACACCTTC
CASSLEGYPGPYGYTF
>TRBJ2-4|.|TRBV10-2|.
TGCGCCAGCAGTGAGTGGGAGGTAGCCAAAAACATTCAGTACTTC
CASSEWEVAKNIQYF
>TRBJ2-3|.|TRBV20-1|.
TGCAGTGTCCAGGGACTTTACCGCACAGATACGCAGTATTTT
CSVQGLYRTDTQYF
>TRBJ1-2|TRBD1|TRBV19|.
TGTGCCAGTAGTCTGGACAGGCACTATGGCTACACCTTC
CASSLDRHYGYTF
>TRBJ1-3|.|TRBV5-4|.
TGTGCCAGCAGCTTGAATATGGGAAACACCATATATTTT
CASSLNMGNTIYF
>TRBJ2-1|TRBD2|TRBV29-1|.
TGCAGCGTTGAGAGCGGGAGTGGTGGTGAGCAGTTCTTC
CSVESGSGGEQFF